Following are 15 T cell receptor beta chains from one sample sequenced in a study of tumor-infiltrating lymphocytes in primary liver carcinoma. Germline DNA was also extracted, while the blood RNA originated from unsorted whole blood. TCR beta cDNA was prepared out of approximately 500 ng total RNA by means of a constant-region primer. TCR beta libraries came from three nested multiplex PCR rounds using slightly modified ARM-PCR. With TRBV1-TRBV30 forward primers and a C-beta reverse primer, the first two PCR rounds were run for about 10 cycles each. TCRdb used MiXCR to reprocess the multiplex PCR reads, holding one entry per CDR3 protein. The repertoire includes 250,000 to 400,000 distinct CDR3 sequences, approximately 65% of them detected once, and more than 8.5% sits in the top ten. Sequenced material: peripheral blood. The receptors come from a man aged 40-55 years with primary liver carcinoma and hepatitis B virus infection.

CDR3: CASSQEGTGIYGYTF. In nucleotides, the CDR3 is TGCGCCAGCAGCCAAGAGGGGACAGGGATCTATGGCTACACCTTC. The chain couples TRBV4-1 to TRBJ1-2; TRBD1 matches at 9 bases. The CDR3 is 15 residues long. The V gene's germline CDR1 is MGHRA and CDR2 YSYEKL. V lost 0 bases to trimming and J lost 4 bases; unmatched junction nucleotides: 3.

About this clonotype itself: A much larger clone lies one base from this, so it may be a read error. CDR3 nucleotides: TGTGCCAGCAGCTTAGTCGGTTCTAGACCCGGCTTTGAGCAGTACTTC. Translation gives CASSLVGSRPGFEQYF. The chain is built from TRBV7-8 and TRBJ2-7; no definite D call. Germline CDR1 is SGHVS and CDR2 is FQNEAQ. CDR3 length equals 16 residues. The ends were cut back, 1 base at V and 7 bases at J, with 20 bases in the middle.

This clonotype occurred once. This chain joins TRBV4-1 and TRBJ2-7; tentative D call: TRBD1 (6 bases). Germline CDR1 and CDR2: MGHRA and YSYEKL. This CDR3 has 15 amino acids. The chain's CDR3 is CVSSQLRAGVEEQYF. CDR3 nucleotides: TGCGTCAGTAGCCAACTCCGGGCAGGGGTGGAGGAGCAGTACTTC.

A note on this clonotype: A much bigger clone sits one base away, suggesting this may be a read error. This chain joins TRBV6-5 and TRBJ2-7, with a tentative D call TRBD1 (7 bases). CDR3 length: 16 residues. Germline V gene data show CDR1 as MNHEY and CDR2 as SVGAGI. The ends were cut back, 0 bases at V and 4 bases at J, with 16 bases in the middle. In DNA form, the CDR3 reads TGTGCCAGCAGTTACTCGATCGATCAGGGGGGATACGAGCAGTACTTC. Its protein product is CASSYSIDQGGYEQYF.

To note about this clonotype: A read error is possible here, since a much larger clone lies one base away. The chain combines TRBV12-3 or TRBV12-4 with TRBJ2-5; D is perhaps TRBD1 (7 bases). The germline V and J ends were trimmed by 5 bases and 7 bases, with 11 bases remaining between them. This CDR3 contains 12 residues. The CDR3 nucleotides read TGTGCCAGCAGTCACAGGGGAGGGACCCAGTACTTC. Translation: CASSHRGGTQYF.

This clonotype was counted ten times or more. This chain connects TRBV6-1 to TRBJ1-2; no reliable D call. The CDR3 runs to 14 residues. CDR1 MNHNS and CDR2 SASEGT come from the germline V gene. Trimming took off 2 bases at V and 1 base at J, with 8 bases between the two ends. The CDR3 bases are TGTGCCAGCAGTGAATATGAGATTAACTATGGCTACACCTTC. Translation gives CASSEYEINYGYTF.

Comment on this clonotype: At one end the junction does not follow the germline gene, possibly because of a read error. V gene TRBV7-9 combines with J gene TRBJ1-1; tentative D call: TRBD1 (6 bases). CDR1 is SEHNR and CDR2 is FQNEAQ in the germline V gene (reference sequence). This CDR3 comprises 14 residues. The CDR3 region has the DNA TGTTCCAGCAGGACAGACACTGCGAACACTGAAGCTTTCTTT. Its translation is CSSRTDTANTEAFF.

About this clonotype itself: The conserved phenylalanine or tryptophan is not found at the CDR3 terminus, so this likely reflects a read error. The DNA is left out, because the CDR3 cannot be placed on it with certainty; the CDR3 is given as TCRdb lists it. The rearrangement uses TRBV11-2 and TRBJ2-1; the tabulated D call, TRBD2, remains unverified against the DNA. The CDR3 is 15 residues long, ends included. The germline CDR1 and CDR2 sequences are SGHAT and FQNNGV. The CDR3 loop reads CASSYGGRGEDEKFL.

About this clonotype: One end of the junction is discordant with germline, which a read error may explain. Here the CDR3 DNA reads TGTCCCAGCAGCTTATCTCTAGCTCGTACCTACGAGCAGTACTTC. Translating gives CPSSLSLARTYEQYF. The chain is built from TRBV11-1 and TRBJ2-7; a possible D gene is TRBD2 (5 bases). CDR3 length: 15 residues. CDR1 and CDR2 from the germline V gene are SGHAT and FQDESV (reference sequence).

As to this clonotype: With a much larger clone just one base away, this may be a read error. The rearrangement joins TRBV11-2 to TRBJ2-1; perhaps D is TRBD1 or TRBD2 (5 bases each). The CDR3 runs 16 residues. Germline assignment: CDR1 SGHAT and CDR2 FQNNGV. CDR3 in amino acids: CAGSLPGARGRGEQFF. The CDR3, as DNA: TGTGCCGGCAGCTTACCTGGGGCTAGAGGTCGGGGTGAGCAGTTCTTC. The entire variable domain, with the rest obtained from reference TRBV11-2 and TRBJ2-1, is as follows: EAGVAQSPRYKIIEKRQSVAFWCNPISGHATLYWYQQILGQGPKLLIQFQNNGVVDDSQLPKDRFSAERLKGVDSTLKIQPAKLEDSAVYLCAGSLPGARGRGEQFFGPGTRLTVL.

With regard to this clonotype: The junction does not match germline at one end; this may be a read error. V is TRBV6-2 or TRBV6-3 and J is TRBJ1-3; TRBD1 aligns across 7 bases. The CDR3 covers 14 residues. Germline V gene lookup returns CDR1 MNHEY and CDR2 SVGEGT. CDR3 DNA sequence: TGTGCCTCCGCCGGGCAGGGGGTCGGAAACATCATATATTTT. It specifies CASAGQGVGNIIYF.

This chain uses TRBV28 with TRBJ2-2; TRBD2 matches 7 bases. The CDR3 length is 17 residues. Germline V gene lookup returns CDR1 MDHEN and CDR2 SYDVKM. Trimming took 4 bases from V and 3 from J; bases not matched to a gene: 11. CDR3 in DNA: TGTGCCAGCAGTTCCGGGGTGGGGGGGTATTACACCGGGGAGCTGTTTTTT. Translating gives CASSSGVGGYYTGELFF.

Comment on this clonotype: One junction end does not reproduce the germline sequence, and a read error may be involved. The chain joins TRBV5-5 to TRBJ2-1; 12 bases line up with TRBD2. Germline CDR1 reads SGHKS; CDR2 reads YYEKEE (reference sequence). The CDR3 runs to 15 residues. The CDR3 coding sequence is TGTGTCAGCAGCTCGCTAGCGGGAGGGCAGGTTGAGCAGTTCTTC. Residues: CVSSSLAGGQVEQFF.

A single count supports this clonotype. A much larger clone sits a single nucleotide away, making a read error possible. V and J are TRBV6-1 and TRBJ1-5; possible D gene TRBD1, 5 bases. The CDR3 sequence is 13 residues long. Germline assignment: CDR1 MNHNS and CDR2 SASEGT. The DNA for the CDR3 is TGTACCAGCAGTGCGCAGGGCGATCAGCCCCAGCATTTT. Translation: CTSSAQGDQPQHF.

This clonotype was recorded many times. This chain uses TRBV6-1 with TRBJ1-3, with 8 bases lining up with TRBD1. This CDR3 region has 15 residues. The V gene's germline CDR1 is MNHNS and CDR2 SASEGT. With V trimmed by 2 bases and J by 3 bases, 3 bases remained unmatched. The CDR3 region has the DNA TGTGCCAGCAGTGAAAACGACAGGGGTGGAAACACCATATATTTT. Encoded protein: CASSENDRGGNTIYF.